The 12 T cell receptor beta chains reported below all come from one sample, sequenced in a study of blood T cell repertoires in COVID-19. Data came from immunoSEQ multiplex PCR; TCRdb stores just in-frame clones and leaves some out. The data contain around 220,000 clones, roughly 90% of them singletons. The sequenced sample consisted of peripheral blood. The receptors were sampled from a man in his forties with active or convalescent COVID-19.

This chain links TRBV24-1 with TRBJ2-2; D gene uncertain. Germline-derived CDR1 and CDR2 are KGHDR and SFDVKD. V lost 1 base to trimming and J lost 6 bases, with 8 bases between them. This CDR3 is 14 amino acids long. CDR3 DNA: TGTGCCACCAGTGATTTTGTAGGAGCCGGGGAGCTGTTTTTT. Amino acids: CATSDFVGAGELFF.

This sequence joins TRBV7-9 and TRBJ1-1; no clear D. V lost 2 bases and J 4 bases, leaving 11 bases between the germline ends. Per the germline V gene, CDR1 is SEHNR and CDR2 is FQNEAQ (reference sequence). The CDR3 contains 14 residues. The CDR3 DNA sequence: TGTGCCAGCAGCTTAACTAGCAGGAGCACTGAAGCTTTCTTT. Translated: CASSLTSRSTEAFF.

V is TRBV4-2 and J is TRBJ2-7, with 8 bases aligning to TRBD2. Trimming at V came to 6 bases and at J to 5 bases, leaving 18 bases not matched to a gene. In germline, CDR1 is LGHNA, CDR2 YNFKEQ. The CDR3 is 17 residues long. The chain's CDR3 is CASSLGGPGLGGHEQYF. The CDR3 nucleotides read TGTGCCAGCAGTTTAGGGGGTCCGGGACTAGGGGGTCACGAGCAGTACTTC.

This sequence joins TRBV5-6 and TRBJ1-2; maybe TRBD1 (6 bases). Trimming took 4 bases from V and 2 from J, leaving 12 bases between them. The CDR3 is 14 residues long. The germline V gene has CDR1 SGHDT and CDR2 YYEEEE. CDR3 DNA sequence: TGTGCCAGCAGCCCTGACAGGAGAAACTATGGCTACACCTTC. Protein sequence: CASSPDRRNYGYTF. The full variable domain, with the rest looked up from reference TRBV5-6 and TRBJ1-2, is DAGVTQSPTHLIKTRGQQVTLRCSPKSGHDTVSWYQQALGQGPQFIFQYYEEEERQRGNFPDRFSGHQFPNYSSELNVNALLLGDSALYLCASSPDRRNYGYTFGSGTRLTVV.

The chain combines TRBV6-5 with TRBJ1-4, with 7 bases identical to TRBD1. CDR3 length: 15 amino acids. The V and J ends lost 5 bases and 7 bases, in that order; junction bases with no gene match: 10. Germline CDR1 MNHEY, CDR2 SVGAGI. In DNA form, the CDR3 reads TGTGCCAGCAGTCCTCACAGGGGAGAGGTTGAAAAACTGTTTTTT. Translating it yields CASSPHRGEVEKLFF.

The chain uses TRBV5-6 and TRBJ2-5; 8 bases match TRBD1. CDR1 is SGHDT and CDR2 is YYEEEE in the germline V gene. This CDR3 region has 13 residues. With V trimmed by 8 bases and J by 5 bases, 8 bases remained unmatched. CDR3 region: CASAQGEYETQYF. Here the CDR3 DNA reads TGTGCCAGTGCACAGGGGGAGTACGAGACCCAGTACTTC.

The CDR3 sequence: CAWSMGTGAEKLFF. For the CDR3, the DNA is TGTGCCTGGAGTATGGGGACAGGGGCTGAAAAACTGTTTTTT. The chain joins TRBV30 to TRBJ1-4, with 10 bases aligning to TRBD1. Germline CDR1 reads GTSNPN; CDR2 reads SVGIG (reference sequence). CDR3 size: 14 residues. Unmatched junction bases numbered 4, after V lost 2 bases and J lost 7 bases.

This CDR3 is CASSQGTHYEQYF. The CDR3 DNA is TGTGCCAGTAGTCAGGGAACCCACTACGAGCAGTACTTC. The chain joins TRBV19 to TRBJ2-7, with a possible D match to TRBD1 (5 bases). The V gene lost 5 bases and the J gene lost 3 bases, with 11 bases spanning the gap. Germline CDR1 is LNHDA and CDR2 is SQIVND (reference sequence). CDR3 length: 13 residues.

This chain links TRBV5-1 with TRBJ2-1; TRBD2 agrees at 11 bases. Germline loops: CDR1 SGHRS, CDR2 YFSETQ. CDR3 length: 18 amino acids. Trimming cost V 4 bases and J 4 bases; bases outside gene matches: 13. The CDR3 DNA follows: TGCGCCAGCAGCCCTTGGAGAGCTAGCGGGGGGTCTTACAATGAGCAGTTCTTC. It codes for CASSPWRASGGSYNEQFF.

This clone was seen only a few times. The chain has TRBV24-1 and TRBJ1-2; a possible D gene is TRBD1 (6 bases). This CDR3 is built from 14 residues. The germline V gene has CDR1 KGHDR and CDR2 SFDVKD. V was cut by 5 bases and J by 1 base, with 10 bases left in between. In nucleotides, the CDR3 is TGTGCCACCAGTGTGGGCAGGGGTAACTATGGCTACACCTTC. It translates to CATSVGRGNYGYTF.

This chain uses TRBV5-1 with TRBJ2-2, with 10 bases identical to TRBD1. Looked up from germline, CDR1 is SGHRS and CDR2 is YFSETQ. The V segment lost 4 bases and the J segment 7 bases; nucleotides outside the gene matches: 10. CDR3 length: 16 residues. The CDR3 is CASSPRTGGVGGELFF. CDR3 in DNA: TGCGCCAGCAGCCCGAGGACAGGGGGTGTAGGCGGGGAGCTGTTTTTT.

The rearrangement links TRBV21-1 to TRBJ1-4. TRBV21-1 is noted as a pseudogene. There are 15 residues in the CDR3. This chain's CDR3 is CASSNRRDYDEKLFF. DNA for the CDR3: TGTGCCAGCAGCAATCGCAGGGACTACGATGAAAAACTGTTTTTT.